This TCR beta chain appears in the sequencing data of a study of T cell responses to AZD1222 COVID-19 vaccine. At the level of the study: The study pooled second doses at about 4 or about 12 weeks.

Whole-study findings and limits: Females made up more of the donors, who were largely white British, and clonal diversity may have come out too low.

Clones were sequenced by immunoSEQ multiplex PCR, and TCRdb holds only the in-frame ones, with some missing. The sample shows about 110,000 clones, about 86% of them seen only once. Concerning this clone: Its specificity is not known.

Sequencing was performed on peripheral blood, taken on day 0 of AZD1222 vaccination. The receptor was isolated from an adult in good health.

The CDR3 nucleotides read TGTGCCAGCAGCCGTGGGGGCTACGAGCAGTACTTC. Translating it yields CASSRGGYEQYF. The genes are TRBV11-3 and TRBJ2-7; D is perhaps TRBD1 or TRBD2 (5 bases each). The V and J ends lost 5 bases and 3 bases respectively, with 8 bases between them. Germline CDR1 SGHNT, CDR2 YENEEA. CDR3 length equals 12 residues. The variable domain in full, completed from reference TRBV11-3 and TRBJ2-7, reads EAGVVQSPRYKIIEKKQPVAFWCNPISGHNTLYWYLQNLGQGPELLIRYENEEAVDDSQLPKDRFSAERLKGVDSTLKIQPAELGDSAVYLCASSRGGYEQYFGPGTRLTVT.